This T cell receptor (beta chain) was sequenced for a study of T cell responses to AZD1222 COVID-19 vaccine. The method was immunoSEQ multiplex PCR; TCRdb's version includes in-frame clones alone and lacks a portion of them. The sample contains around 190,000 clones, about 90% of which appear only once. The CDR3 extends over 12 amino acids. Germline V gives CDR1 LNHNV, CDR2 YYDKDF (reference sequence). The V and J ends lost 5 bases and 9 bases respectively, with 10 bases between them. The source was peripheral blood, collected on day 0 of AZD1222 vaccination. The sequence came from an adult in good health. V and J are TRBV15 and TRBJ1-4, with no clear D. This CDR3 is CATSGDGQKLFF. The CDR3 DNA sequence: TGTGCCACCAGCGGCGACGGGCAAAAACTGTTTTTT.